Sequencing of this T cell receptor (beta chain) was carried out in a study of CD8+CD57+ T cells in acquired aplastic anemia. Overall study context: The sorted CD4+ and CD8+ cells yielded an average around 3.4 ug of DNA.

Using genomic DNA as the template, TCR beta VDJ and CDR3 profiling was carried out. TCRdb used MiXCR to reprocess the reads, holding one entry per CDR3 protein. The table lists some 150,000 distinct CDR3 sequences, around two fifths of them singletons. Ten or more counts support this clonotype. Its antigen is unidentified. Whole-study results and caveats: Some 28 CD8+ CDR3 sequences occurred in both the patients and the controls.

Trimming removed 2 bases from V and 0 bases from J, with 10 bases in between. This CDR3 spans 15 amino acids. Per the germline V gene, CDR1 is SGHRS and CDR2 is YFSETQ. The TCR sequence derives from a human donor in good health, serving as a control. Source material: sorted CD4+, CD8+, or CD8+CD57+ T cells (not recorded which) from PBMCs. The J gene is TRBJ2-3, the V gene TRBV5-1; weak D call: TRBD2 (5 bases). The CDR3 bases are TGCGCCAGCAGCTTAGAGCGGCGTAGCACAGATACGCAGTATTTT. It is translated as CASSLERRSTDTQYF.